These T cell receptor beta chains were read from a single sample in a study of T cell responses to AZD1222 COVID-19 vaccine. Using immunoSEQ multiplex PCR, the repertoire was profiled, and TCRdb retains in-frame clones only, with some absent. The sample lists 100,000 to 150,000 clones, about 94% occurring once. Specimen: peripheral blood, collected on day 0 of AZD1222 vaccination. These receptors came from an adult in good health. Both conserved end residues are part of each CDR3. Each record gives: J gene, D gene, V gene, clone size, CDR3 DNA, CDR3 protein. D genes are given only for firm matches. For some rows the clone size is stated as once, few or many, or as a class when expanded; others skip it.

J: TRBJ2-7
D: NA
V: TRBV5-4
size: NA
DNA: TGTGCCAGCACCAGCTTAGGATCCTACGAGCAGTACTTC
CDR3: CASTSLGSYEQYF

J: TRBJ2-7
D: NA
V: TRBV10-3
size: NA
DNA: TGTGCCATCAGGGGTAGGGACAACAGCTACGAGCAGTACTTC
CDR3: CAIRGRDNSYEQYF

J: TRBJ1-2
D: NA
V: TRBV5-5
size: once
DNA: TGTGCCAGCAGCCGACGTACAGGGTCAGACTATGGCTACACCTTC
CDR3: CASSRRTGSDYGYTF

J: TRBJ1-4
D: NA
V: TRBV4-1
size: few
DNA: TGCGCCAGCAGCCCGCGGTTGTTCGGGATGGTTTGGGAAAAACTGTTTTTT
CDR3: CASSPRLFGMVWEKLFF

J: TRBJ1-3
D: NA
V: TRBV4-2
size: NA
DNA: TGTGCCAGCAGCCCGTCGGACCCCCCAGCTGGAAACACCATATATTTT
CDR3: CASSPSDPPAGNTIYF

J: TRBJ1-1
D: TRBD1
V: TRBV6-5
size: NA
DNA: TGTGCCAGCAGTCGACAGGGGAGGGAAGCTTTCTTT
CDR3: CASSRQGREAFF

J: TRBJ1-1
D: NA
V: TRBV20-1
size: NA
DNA: TGCAGTGCCCTAGCAACTTTCTTT
CDR3: CSALATFF

J: TRBJ2-1
D: TRBD2
V: TRBV7-2
size: NA
DNA: TGTGCCAGCAGCTTGTCCGGGACTAGCGAGTACAATGAGCAGTTCTTC
CDR3: CASSLSGTSEYNEQFF

J: TRBJ1-2
D: NA
V: TRBV15
size: NA
DNA: TGTGCCACCGGAGGGAACTATGGCTACACCTTC
CDR3: CATGGNYGYTF

J: TRBJ2-1
D: NA
V: TRBV7-3
size: NA
DNA: TGTGCCAGCAGTATGACTAGTTCAAGCTATGAGCAGTTCTTC
CDR3: CASSMTSSSYEQFF

J: TRBJ2-7
D: NA
V: TRBV11-2
size: NA
DNA: TGTGCCAGCAGCTCGTTCCCCGATGACCGAAACGAGCAGTACTTC
CDR3: CASSSFPDDRNEQYF

J: TRBJ1-1
D: NA
V: TRBV5-6
size: NA
DNA: TGTGCCAGCAGCTTGGACAGGATGGGGATTTTTGGCTCTGAAGCTTTCTTT
CDR3: CASSLDRMGIFGSEAFF

J: TRBJ2-1
D: TRBD2
V: TRBV7-3
size: NA
DNA: TGTGCCAGCAGCTTACGACTAGCGTCCTCCTACAATGAGCAGTTCTTC
CDR3: CASSLRLASSYNEQFF

J: TRBJ1-4
D: NA
V: TRBV6-5
size: few
DNA: TGTGCCAGCAGGTCACTCTTGGGGCAGGAAAAACTGTTTTTT
CDR3: CASRSLLGQEKLFF

J: TRBJ1-5
D: NA
V: TRBV2
size: NA
DNA: TGTGCCAGCATGTGGCAGCACAATCAGCCCCAGCATTTT
CDR3: CASMWQHNQPQHF

J: TRBJ1-5
D: NA
V: TRBV10-3
size: NA
DNA: TGTGCCATCAGGGGGGACGATCAGCCCCAGCATTTT
CDR3: CAIRGDDQPQHF

J: TRBJ1-1
D: NA
V: TRBV5-1
size: NA
DNA: TGCGCCAGCAGCTACTTACAACAGGGCTTCTCCACTGAAGCTTTCTTT
CDR3: CASSYLQQGFSTEAFF

J: TRBJ1-2
D: NA
V: TRBV16
size: NA
DNA: TGTGCCAGCAGCCAAGTCGCATCCCTACAAGCTAACTATGGCTACACCTTC
CDR3: CASSQVASLQANYGYTF

J: TRBJ2-7
D: TRBD1
V: TRBV27
size: NA
DNA: TGTGCCAGCAGCCGGAGGCGGGGAGGGGACAGGGGGTCTGGGGAGCAGTACTTC
CDR3: CASSRRRGGDRGSGEQYF

J: TRBJ1-5
D: NA
V: TRBV3-1/TRBV3-2
size: once
DNA: TGTGCCAGCAGCCTTCAGGGGCATCAGCCCCAGCATTTT
CDR3: CASSLQGHQPQHF

J: TRBJ2-7
D: NA
V: TRBV11-2
size: NA
DNA: TGTGCCAGCAGCTTAAATACCGAGCAGTACTTC
CDR3: CASSLNTEQYF

J: TRBJ2-2
D: NA
V: TRBV30
size: NA
DNA: TGTGCCTGGAGTGGCACCCACACCGGGGAGCTGTTTTTT
CDR3: CAWSGTHTGELFF

J: TRBJ2-7
D: TRBD1
V: TRBV10-3
size: NA
DNA: TGTGCCATCAGTGATCCCGGGACAGGGATCTCCTACGAGCAGTACTTC
CDR3: CAISDPGTGISYEQYF

J: TRBJ1-1
D: NA
V: TRBV19
size: NA
DNA: TGTGCCAGTAACTACCACGGGAGGGTCACTGAAGCTTTCTTT
CDR3: CASNYHGRVTEAFF

J: TRBJ1-5
D: TRBD1
V: TRBV28
size: NA
DNA: TGTGCCAGCAGCCAAAGGGGGCTAGGAGGCAATCAGCCCCAGCATTTT
CDR3: CASSQRGLGGNQPQHF

J: TRBJ1-2
D: TRBD1
V: TRBV12-3/TRBV12-4
size: NA
DNA: TGTGCCAGCAGTCCCACAGGGGCGGGTGGCTACACCTTC
CDR3: CASSPTGAGGYTF

J: TRBJ1-2
D: NA
V: TRBV9
size: NA
DNA: TGTGCCAGCAGCGACAGGGCTCATGGCTACACCTTC
CDR3: CASSDRAHGYTF

J: TRBJ2-1
D: TRBD2
V: TRBV7-8
size: NA
DNA: TGTGCCAGCATCCCCGCGTGGACTAGCGGTTACAATGAGCAGTTCTTC
CDR3: CASIPAWTSGYNEQFF

J: TRBJ2-7
D: NA
V: TRBV4-1
size: NA
DNA: TGCGCCAGCAGCCAAGACCCCGGGCTTTTTGCGCAGTACTTC
CDR3: CASSQDPGLFAQYF

J: TRBJ1-5
D: NA
V: TRBV7-6
size: NA
DNA: TGTGCCAGCAGCTTAGGGGGGGATCAGCCCCAGCATTTT
CDR3: CASSLGGDQPQHF

J: TRBJ1-2
D: NA
V: TRBV5-1
size: NA
DNA: TGCGCCAGCAGGGGGGGGATCTTCCCTAAACCTAACTATGGCTACACCTTC
CDR3: CASRGGIFPKPNYGYTF

J: TRBJ1-6
D: NA
V: TRBV11-1
size: NA
DNA: TGTGCCAGCAGCTTAAGGGAGGGACGGCCGAATTCACCCCTCCACTTT
CDR3: CASSLREGRPNSPLHF

J: TRBJ1-1
D: NA
V: TRBV7-3
size: NA
DNA: TGTGCCAGCAGCTTACTAGGGAACACTGAAGCTTTCTTT
CDR3: CASSLLGNTEAFF

J: TRBJ2-7
D: TRBD2
V: TRBV2
size: NA
DNA: TGTGCCAGCAGTGCGGTAGGGGCAGCGGGGGAGCAGTACTTC
CDR3: CASSAVGAAGEQYF

J: TRBJ1-1
D: TRBD1
V: TRBV10-3
size: NA
DNA: TGTGCCATCAGTAGACAGGGGACGACTGAAGCTTTCTTT
CDR3: CAISRQGTTEAFF

J: TRBJ1-6
D: TRBD1
V: TRBV5-1
size: NA
DNA: TGCGCCAGCAGCCCAGGACAGGGGGGGTATAATTCACCCCTCCACTTT
CDR3: CASSPGQGGYNSPLHF

J: TRBJ1-3
D: NA
V: TRBV4-1
size: NA
DNA: TGCGCCAGCAGCCAAGCCAACAGCATCTCTGGAAACACCATATATTTT
CDR3: CASSQANSISGNTIYF

J: TRBJ2-1
D: NA
V: TRBV19
size: NA
DNA: TGTGCCAGTAATGTAGCAGACAGGCCACTTTACAATGAGCAGTTCTTC
CDR3: CASNVADRPLYNEQFF

J: TRBJ2-7
D: TRBD1
V: TRBV30
size: NA
DNA: TGTGCCTGGGCCCCTGACAGGGAATTTGCCTCCTACGAGCAGTACTTC
CDR3: CAWAPDREFASYEQYF

J: TRBJ2-1
D: NA
V: TRBV28
size: NA
DNA: TGTGCCAGCAGAGACGGACTAGGGGGAAGCTCCTACAATGAGCAGTTCTTC
CDR3: CASRDGLGGSSYNEQFF

J: TRBJ2-1
D: NA
V: TRBV19
size: NA
DNA: TGTGCCAGTAGTATATACGTGACCGGGCAGGGCGGCGAGCAGTTCTTC
CDR3: CASSIYVTGQGGEQFF

J: TRBJ1-2
D: NA
V: TRBV19
size: once
DNA: TGTGCCAGTAGTATAGCCAGGATGAATGGCTACACCTTC
CDR3: CASSIARMNGYTF

J: TRBJ2-7
D: NA
V: TRBV5-4
size: once
DNA: TGTGCCAGCAGCAAGGGTACAGGGTACGGCTACGAGCAGTACTTC
CDR3: CASSKGTGYGYEQYF

J: TRBJ1-3
D: NA
V: TRBV9
size: NA
DNA: TGTGCCAGCAGCGTAGAGGACGCCCCGGGAAACACCATATATTTT
CDR3: CASSVEDAPGNTIYF

J: TRBJ2-7
D: NA
V: TRBV5-6
size: NA
DNA: TGTGCCAGCAGCTTGGCCTTGACGGGTGATGTCTACGAGCAGTACTTC
CDR3: CASSLALTGDVYEQYF

J: TRBJ2-6
D: NA
V: TRBV19
size: NA
DNA: TGTGCCAGTAGTCCTCAGGGATTTGGGGCCAACGTCCTGACTTTC
CDR3: CASSPQGFGANVLTF

J: TRBJ2-7
D: TRBD1
V: TRBV5-6
size: NA
DNA: TGTGCCAGCAGCCCGGTCGGGACAGGGGACTACGAGCAGTACTTC
CDR3: CASSPVGTGDYEQYF

J: TRBJ1-2
D: TRBD1
V: TRBV6-5
size: NA
DNA: TGTGCCAGCAACCCAGGGGGCGCGTATGGCTACACCTTC
CDR3: CASNPGGAYGYTF

J: TRBJ1-1
D: TRBD1
V: TRBV2
size: NA
DNA: TGTGCCAGCAGCGTTCTTGACAGGGTGGCCACTGAAGCTTTCTTT
CDR3: CASSVLDRVATEAFF

J: TRBJ2-2
D: NA
V: TRBV9
size: NA
DNA: TGTGCCAGCAGCGCCCCTGGGACCGGGGAGCTGTTTTTT
CDR3: CASSAPGTGELFF

J: TRBJ1-3
D: TRBD1
V: TRBV11-2
size: NA
DNA: TGTGCCAGCAGCTCGGAGACAGGGGTATACGGAAACACCATATATTTT
CDR3: CASSSETGVYGNTIYF

J: TRBJ1-5
D: TRBD1
V: TRBV6-4
size: NA
DNA: TGTGCCAGCAGTGAGGCATGGGACAGGGGTTGTTGGCCCCAGCATTTT
CDR3: CASSEAWDRGCWPQHF

J: TRBJ2-1
D: NA
V: TRBV19
size: NA
DNA: TGTGCCAGTAGTAGCTTAGTGGGCGATGAGCAGTTCTTC
CDR3: CASSSLVGDEQFF

J: TRBJ2-2
D: NA
V: TRBV6-6
size: NA
DNA: TGTGCCAGCAGCCGACCCCGTGTAGGGAATATAGTCGGGGAGCTGTTTTTT
CDR3: CASSRPRVGNIVGELFF

J: TRBJ1-3
D: NA
V: TRBV30
size: NA
DNA: TGTGCCTGGAAGCGGCTTCCGGGGGGAAACACCATATATTTT
CDR3: CAWKRLPGGNTIYF

J: TRBJ2-3
D: NA
V: TRBV5-4
size: NA
DNA: TGTGCCAGCAGCTTGGCGACAGATACGCAGTATTTT
CDR3: CASSLATDTQYF

J: TRBJ1-5
D: NA
V: TRBV25-1
size: NA
DNA: TGTGCCAGCAGTGAAAAGGGCCGACCCCATCAGCCCCAGCATTTT
CDR3: CASSEKGRPHQPQHF

J: TRBJ1-1
D: TRBD1
V: TRBV28
size: NA
DNA: TGTGCCAGCGGCGGGGACAGCAAGCACACTGAAGCTTTCTTT
CDR3: CASGGDSKHTEAFF

J: TRBJ2-2
D: NA
V: TRBV6-5
size: NA
DNA: TGTGCCAGCACCCCTAGTGGGACCGGGGAGCTGTTTTTT
CDR3: CASTPSGTGELFF

J: TRBJ2-3
D: NA
V: TRBV7-2
size: NA
DNA: TGTGCCAGCAGCTCGACTACTTATACGCAGTATTTT
CDR3: CASSSTTYTQYF